Below, one TCR beta chain is given with its context. As yet, its antigen is unknown. The data were obtained in a study of CD8 T cells in Susac syndrome. Reverse transcription of about 0.45 to 1 ug RNA was carried out with random hexamers. Across 54 Vbeta and 13 Jbeta, immunoSEQ multiplex PCR amplified TCR beta CDR3. TCRdb processed the immunoSEQ multiplex PCR reads anew with MiXCR; each CDR3 protein has one entry. The sample consists of some 120,000 distinct CDR3 sequences, around 90% of them appearing once. The CDR3 has 13 amino acids. Deletions cut 3 bases from V and 3 bases from J, with 9 bases between. The V gene's germline CDR1 is SEHNR and CDR2 FQNEAQ (reference sequence). Those who served as multiple sclerosis controls were treatment-naive patients with stable or active relapsing-remitting disease. TEMRA cells were FACS-enriched, and CD8+ and CD4+ T cells were isolated negatively. Study observations and caveats: The study's TCR sequencing and HLA analysis drew on a certain number of individuals. That number was acknowledged as relatively small.

This chain joins TRBV7-9 and TRBJ2-7, with D tentatively TRBD1 (5 bases). This sequence originates from a human donor with multiple sclerosis. Specimen: CD8+ T cells from PBMCs. The CDR3 nucleotides are TGTGCCAGCAGCTTGACAGCCGACTACGAGCAGTACTTC. It specifies CASSLTADYEQYF.